This is a list of T cell receptor beta chains from one sample in a study of a mutant IDH1 vaccine in newly diagnosed glioma. Sequencing was performed with immunoSEQ multiplex PCR; in TCRdb, only in-frame clones are kept and a portion is missing. The sample includes 98,000 or so clones, 70% to 90% of them seen just once. The sequenced sample was PBMCs, obtained from a glioma patient treated with radiotherapy, temozolomide or both. These receptors were obtained from a woman aged 50 to 60 with glioma. The conserved cysteine and the conserved F or W are not part of the CDR3 here. Size tells how often a clone was seen (once, few, many) or the class of an expanded clone, and some rows leave it out.

size: few
V: TRBV5-5
J: TRBJ1-5
length: 11
CDR3: ASSVDWNQPQH

size: .
V: TRBV11-2
J: TRBJ2-1
length: 13
CDR3: ASSVGLAEYNEQF

size: .
V: TRBV11-2
J: TRBJ1-1
length: 12
CDR3: ASSLEGGGTEAF

size: .
V: TRBV7-9
J: TRBJ1-6
length: 12
CDR3: ASSFGRRDSPLH

size: .
V: TRBV6-6
J: TRBJ1-3
length: 13
CDR3: ASSYATATGNTIY

size: .
V: TRBV5-1
J: TRBJ2-3
length: 11
CDR3: ASSLGPTDTQY

size: .
V: TRBV7-3
J: TRBJ2-5
length: 11
CDR3: ASSSQVQETQY

size: .
V: TRBV30
J: TRBJ2-1
length: 13
CDR3: AWSVSLAGANEQF

size: .
V: TRBV6-6
J: TRBJ2-7
length: 14
CDR3: ATFGTSGRAVYEQY

size: .
V: TRBV7-9
J: TRBJ1-2
length: 13
CDR3: ASSPPDWRGHGYT

size: .
V: TRBV27
J: TRBJ1-1
length: 12
CDR3: ASSSRQGVTEAF

size: .
V: TRBV18
J: TRBJ2-1
length: 12
CDR3: ASSTAGGINEQF

size: .
V: TRBV30
J: TRBJ2-3
length: 13
CDR3: ACSTEGGGTDTQY

size: .
V: TRBV4-2
J: TRBJ2-3
length: 12
CDR3: ASSQGGSTDTQY

size: once
V: TRBV7-6
J: TRBJ2-7
length: 13
CDR3: ASSLGRAGAGEQY

size: .
V: TRBV4-1
J: TRBJ2-5
length: 14
CDR3: ASSRDRARGQETQY

size: .
V: TRBV28
J: TRBJ1-1
length: 13
CDR3: ASSPGKGAKTEAF

size: .
V: TRBV6-5
J: TRBJ1-1
length: 12
CDR3: ASSRGQGNTEAF

size: .
V: TRBV5-1
J: TRBJ2-2
length: 14
CDR3: ASSPTWRENTGELF

size: .
V: TRBV19
J: TRBJ2-6
length: 14
CDR3: ASSIIDRGGANVLT

size: .
V: TRBV5-1
J: TRBJ1-4
length: 13
CDR3: AGSLRQGINEKLF

size: .
V: TRBV28
J: TRBJ1-2
length: 15
CDR3: ASSPGVVVSRNYGYT

size: .
V: TRBV2
J: TRBJ1-4
length: 18
CDR3: ASSEPRGQGNVATNEKLF

size: once
V: TRBV6-1
J: .
length: 15
CDR3: ASSESRGGRRTYEQY

size: .
V: TRBV9
J: TRBJ2-5
length: 12
CDR3: ASSVGQTQETQY

size: .
V: TRBV4-2
J: TRBJ1-1
length: 14
CDR3: ASSHSSEGPNTEAF

size: few
V: TRBV7-9
J: TRBJ1-1
length: 12
CDR3: ASSPLTGGTEAF

size: .
V: TRBV30
J: TRBJ2-1
length: 16
CDR3: AWSVQYWRVSSYNEQF

size: .
V: TRBV2
J: TRBJ2-5
length: 12
CDR3: ASSEVLAGRTQY

size: .
V: TRBV9
J: TRBJ2-5
length: 12
CDR3: ASSLGQGRETQY

size: .
V: TRBV6-1
J: TRBJ2-1
length: 13
CDR3: ASRLYRPPYNEQF

size: few
V: TRBV9
J: TRBJ2-5
length: 11
CDR3: ASSVGLGETQY

size: .
V: TRBV7-9
J: TRBJ2-7
length: 12
CDR3: ASSLASGSYEQY

size: .
V: TRBV5-5
J: TRBJ1-2
length: 13
CDR3: ASSLAVGQGYGYT

size: .
V: TRBV27
J: TRBJ2-2
length: 14
CDR3: ASSLGTVFNTGELF

size: .
V: TRBV28
J: TRBJ1-2
length: 15
CDR3: ASSLGIRGRPGNGYT